This passage covers 27 T cell receptor beta chains from one sample sequenced in a study of PD-1 blockade in classical Hodgkin lymphoma. No patient escaped relapse after autologous stem cell transplantation, and brentuximab vedotin exposure varied. Libraries were prepared by immunoSEQ multiplex PCR; TCRdb keeps only in-frame clonotypes and omits some of them. The sample shows about 93,000 clones, 80% to 90% of them seen only once. The material sequenced was peripheral blood mononuclear cells (PBMCs), taken before the second cycle of nivolumab. All receptors derive from a human donor with classical Hodgkin lymphoma.

The chain uses TRBV11-2 and TRBJ1-1; D is possibly TRBD1 (5 bases). The CDR3 length is 14 residues. Germline V lookup: CDR1 SGHAT, CDR2 FQNNGV. Trimming took 1 base from V and 3 from J, leaving 9 bases between them. The CDR3 here is CASSLAGTHTEAFF. DNA for the CDR3: TGTGCCAGCAGCTTAGCCGGGACCCACACTGAAGCTTTCTTT.

This chain connects TRBV7-2 to TRBJ1-2; TRBD1 aligns across 9 bases. Germline V CDR1 and CDR2: SGHTA, FQGNSA. This CDR3 has 15 residues. The trim removed 6 bases at V and 2 bases at J, leaving 7 bases unmatched. For the CDR3, the DNA is TGTGCCAGCAGTCGAACAGGGGGCCAGAACTATGGCTACACCTTC. Residues: CASSRTGGQNYGYTF.

The J gene is TRBJ2-7, the V gene TRBV7-9; 9 nucleotides line up with TRBD1. J gave up 5 bases and V 5 bases, and 1 base lay outside the gene matches. The CDR3 has 12 amino acids. The germline V gene has CDR1 SEHNR and CDR2 FQNEAQ (reference sequence). The CDR3 region has the DNA TGTGCCAGCAGCCGGACAGGGGACGAGCAGTACTTC. This gives the protein CASSRTGDEQYF.

The chain is built from TRBV27 and TRBJ2-1; D perhaps matches TRBD1 (5 bases). Germline loops: CDR1 MNHEY, CDR2 SMNVEV (reference sequence). The length of the CDR3 is 14 residues. V lost 4 bases, J lost 8 bases, and 15 bases lay in between. CDR3 loop: CASSSHPQGDEQFF. The CDR3 nucleotides read TGTGCCAGCAGTTCCCACCCCCAAGGGGATGAGCAGTTCTTC.

J is TRBJ2-1 and V is TRBV9, with D tentatively TRBD2 (6 bases). V was shortened by 0 bases and J by 5 bases, with 6 bases between the two germline ends. The V gene's germline CDR1 is SGDLS and CDR2 YYNGEE. This CDR3 has 13 amino acids. CDR3 protein: CASSVAGDNEQFF. In DNA form, the CDR3 reads TGTGCCAGCAGCGTAGCGGGGGACAATGAGCAGTTCTTC.

This clone was recorded only once. The chain has TRBV7-2 and TRBJ2-6, with 7 positions matching TRBD2. This CDR3 is 17 amino acids long. In germline, CDR1 is SGHTA, CDR2 FQGNSA. The V segment lost 2 bases and the J segment 0 bases; nucleotides outside the gene matches: 4. As DNA, the CDR3 is TGTGCCAGCAGCTTAAATCAGCGGGGCTCTGGGGCCAACGTCCTGACTTTC. As protein: CASSLNQRGSGANVLTF.

The V gene is TRBV15, the J gene TRBJ2-2; 10 positions match TRBD2. Germline loops: CDR1 LNHNV, CDR2 YYDKDF (reference sequence). The CDR3 is 16 residues long. V gave up 4 bases and J gave up 4 bases; unmatched junction bases: 6. CDR3 sequence (DNA): TGTGCCACCAGCACAGCGGGAGGGCGTATCACCGGGGAGCTGTTTTTT. Its protein is CATSTAGGRITGELFF.

The rearrangement links TRBV11-3 to TRBJ2-7; D unclear. This CDR3 region has 13 residues. Germline lookup yields CDR1 SGHNT and CDR2 YENEEA. Between the trimmed V and J ends, which lost 5 bases and 3 bases, there was a span of 11 bases. CDR3 DNA: TGTGCCAGCAGCCTTGGTTCTCTCTACGAGCAGTACTTC. Translating it yields CASSLGSLYEQYF.

The chain combines TRBV5-6 with TRBJ2-7, with D tentatively TRBD1 or TRBD2 (5 bases each). The CDR3 is 15 residues long. Germline values: CDR1 SGHDT, CDR2 YYEEEE. The V end was cut by 4 bases, the J end by 3 bases, with 17 bases between. CDR3 region: CASSLVGRDLYEQYF. CDR3 coding DNA: TGTGCCAGCAGCCTTGTTGGCAGGGACCTCTACGAGCAGTACTTC.

This chain connects TRBV27 to TRBJ1-1; D perhaps matches TRBD1 (6 bases). Germline assignment: CDR1 MNHEY and CDR2 SMNVEV (reference sequence). This CDR3 contains 13 residues. Deletions cut 5 bases from V and 4 bases from J, with 11 bases between. The CDR3 DNA follows: TGTGCCAGCAGTCAGAACAGGGCCACTGAAGCTTTCTTT. Protein sequence: CASSQNRATEAFF.

The gene calls are TRBV10-3 and TRBJ2-2; D call uncertain. In germline, CDR1 is ENHRY, CDR2 SYGVKD. This CDR3 has 13 amino acids. Trimming removed 3 bases at V and 6 bases at J, with 8 bases between. CDR3 residues: CAISEVGPGELFF. In DNA, the CDR3 is TGTGCCATCAGTGAAGTAGGCCCCGGGGAGCTGTTTTTT.

This clone has only a few counts. The gene calls are TRBV12-5 and TRBJ2-7; D not resolved. Germline V lookup: CDR1 LGHNT, CDR2 FRNRAP. V dropped 5 bases and J dropped 4 bases, with 12 bases sitting between them. This CDR3 comprises 13 residues. CDR3: CASGQRTLYEQYF. CDR3 in DNA: TGTGCTAGTGGTCAACGGACCCTTTACGAGCAGTACTTC.

The CDR3 nucleotides are TGCGCCAGCAGCTTGAATAGGGATCAGCCCCAGCATTTT. Encoded protein: CASSLNRDQPQHF. This chain uses TRBV5-1 with TRBJ1-5; D unclear. The CDR3 spans 13 residues. CDR1 is SGHRS and CDR2 is YFSETQ in the germline V gene. Trimming stripped 1 base from V and 5 bases from J, with 7 bases between.

V and J are TRBV5-1 and TRBJ2-5, with 12 bases that match TRBD2. The V and J ends lost 2 bases and 2 bases, in that order; junction bases with no gene match: 4. This CDR3 spans 16 amino acids. Germline V gene data show CDR1 as SGHRS and CDR2 as YFSETQ. The CDR3: CASSFFGTSGQETQYF. The CDR3, as DNA: TGCGCCAGCAGCTTCTTCGGGACTAGCGGGCAAGAGACCCAGTACTTC.

This clone was observed a handful of times. The chain couples TRBV4-2 to TRBJ1-2; TRBD1 is a possible D gene (6 bases). The CDR3 is 12 amino acids. Germline lookup yields CDR1 LGHNA and CDR2 YNFKEQ. Trimming shortened V by 6 bases and J by 6 bases, and 11 bases separated the two germline ends. The CDR3 region is CASSFRTDGYTF. CDR3 nucleotide sequence: TGTGCCAGCAGTTTCCGGACAGATGGCTACACCTTC.

The chain employs TRBV14 and TRBJ2-5, with 7 bases matching TRBD1. CDR1 and CDR2 (germline): SGHDN, FVKESK. CDR3 length: 16 amino acids. The J segment lost 0 bases and the V segment lost 1 base, leaving 5 bases of the junction unmatched. This chain's CDR3 is CASSQGDSWYQETQYF. CDR3 nucleotide sequence: TGTGCCAGCAGCCAAGGGGACAGTTGGTACCAAGAGACCCAGTACTTC. Full variable domain (missing parts from reference TRBV14 and TRBJ2-5): EAGVTQFPSHSVIEKGQTVTLRCDPISGHDNLYWYRRVMGKEIKFLLHFVKESKQDESGMPNNRFLAERTGGTYSTLKVQPAELEDSGVYFCASSQGDSWYQETQYFGPGTRLLVL.

The CDR3 region is CASSLAGWTEAFF. CDR3 nucleotide sequence: TGTGCCAGCAGCTTAGCAGGGTGGACTGAAGCTTTCTTT. This chain joins TRBV7-9 and TRBJ1-1; D not certain. CDR3 length: 13 amino acids. The V gene lost 0 bases and the J gene lost 5 bases, with 7 bases spanning the gap. The germline V gene has CDR1 SEHNR and CDR2 FQNEAQ (reference sequence).

The rearrangement uses TRBV7-2 and TRBJ2-7; possibly TRBD2 for D (6 bases). The length of the CDR3 is 14 residues. Trimming cost V 5 bases and J 3 bases, with 14 bases left between them. Per the germline V gene, CDR1 is SGHTA and CDR2 is FQGNSA. The CDR3 protein is CASSRLGGNYEQYF. CDR3 DNA sequence: TGTGCCAGCAGCCGCCTGGGCGGGAACTACGAGCAGTACTTC.

The chain employs TRBV10-3 and TRBJ2-7; unclear D gene. Deletions cut 6 bases from V and 4 bases from J, with 10 bases between. Germline CDR1 ENHRY, CDR2 SYGVKD. The CDR3 spans 12 residues. The CDR3 bases are TGTGCCATCAGCCGGACGGCATACGAGCAGTACTTC. This sequence encodes CAISRTAYEQYF.

V and J are TRBV10-3 and TRBJ1-5; D is possibly TRBD1 (5 bases). The CDR3 spans 13 residues. V was trimmed by 6 bases and J by 2 bases, leaving 8 bases between them. In germline, CDR1 is ENHRY, CDR2 SYGVKD. CDR3 protein: CAIRGGGNQPQHF. The CDR3 nucleotides are TGTGCCATCAGGGGGGGAGGCAATCAGCCCCAGCATTTT.

The CDR3 region is CASSQGATSTDTQYF. CDR3 in DNA: TGCGCCAGCAGCCAGGGGGCGACTAGCACAGATACGCAGTATTTT. The rearrangement joins TRBV4-1 to TRBJ2-3; maybe TRBD1 (6 bases). The V end was cut by 3 bases, the J end by 0 bases, with 10 bases between. This CDR3 has 15 residues. CDR1 MGHRA and CDR2 YSYEKL come from the germline V gene.

This chain uses TRBV7-2 with TRBJ2-5; D uncertain. Trimming took off 5 bases at V and 0 bases at J, with 7 bases between the two ends. The CDR3 contains 13 residues. Germline V gives CDR1 SGHTA, CDR2 FQGNSA. As DNA, the CDR3 is TGTGCCAGCAGCACCTCGTACCAAGAGACCCAGTACTTC. Residues: CASSTSYQETQYF.

Only a few counts were recorded for this clone. The CDR3 region has the DNA TGTGCCAGCAGCTTGGCTCAAGGCACTGAAGCTTTCTTT. This gives the protein CASSLAQGTEAFF. The rearrangement links TRBV7-9 to TRBJ1-1, with D hard to call. Trimming left V 3 bases short and J 4 bases short, with 9 bases between. The CDR3 covers 13 residues. Germline-derived CDR1 and CDR2 are SEHNR and FQNEAQ (reference sequence). The full variable domain, completed using reference TRBV7-9 and TRBJ1-1, is DTGVSQNPRHKITKRGQNVTFRCDPISEHNRLYWYRQTLGQGPEFLTYFQNEAQLEKSRLLSDRFSAERPKGSFSTLEIQRTEQGDSAMYLCASSLAQGTEAFFGQGTRLTVV.

V and J are TRBV9 and TRBJ2-1; tentative D call: TRBD2 (6 bases). The CDR3 runs to 16 residues. Germline loops: CDR1 SGDLS, CDR2 YYNGEE. Trimming shortened V by 0 bases and J by 4 bases, and 14 bases separated the two germline ends. The CDR3 coding sequence is TGTGCCAGCAGCGTAGGTGGGGGGATGGGGTACAATGAGCAGTTCTTC. Translation: CASSVGGGMGYNEQFF.

The chain uses TRBV4-3 and TRBJ1-2, with D unresolved. Germline CDR1 and CDR2: LGHNA and YSLEER. The CDR3 is 13 residues long. The ends were cut back, 4 bases at V and 1 base at J, with 7 bases in the middle. CDR3: CASSLGVNYGYTF. CDR3 DNA: TGCGCCAGCAGCCTCGGAGTTAACTATGGCTACACCTTC.

The rearrangement joins TRBV6-5 to TRBJ1-3, with 9 bases fitting TRBD1. Germline CDR1 MNHEY, CDR2 SVGAGI. Trimming cost V 6 bases and J 3 bases; bases outside gene matches: 6. The CDR3 runs 15 residues. The CDR3 DNA reads TGTGCCAGCAGCCGACAGGGGGGATATGGAAACACCATATATTTT. Protein product: CASSRQGGYGNTIYF.

This clone was seen a handful of times. J is TRBJ1-2 and V is TRBV19; TRBD1 might be the D (6 bases). This CDR3 contains 15 residues. Trimming left V 8 bases short and J 4 bases short, with 20 bases between. Germline CDR1 is LNHDA and CDR2 is SQIVND (reference sequence). CDR3: CASGNRGLRGYGYTF. CDR3 DNA: TGTGCCAGTGGAAACCGGGGGCTTCGTGGCTATGGCTACACCTTC.